This T cell receptor (beta chain) was profiled in a study of radiotherapy plus CTLA-4 blockade in lung cancer. Trimming took 7 bases from V and 5 from J, leaving 11 bases between them. The length of the CDR3 is 11 residues. Looked up from germline, CDR1 is SQVTM and CDR2 is ANQGSEA. The assay was immunoSEQ multiplex PCR, and TCRdb's table has in-frame clones only and misses some. This table holds roughly 32,000 clones, less than 75% found once. This sequence was found in a human donor with non-small cell lung cancer who had stable disease on radiotherapy plus ipilimumab. The J gene is TRBJ1-1, the V gene TRBV29-1; weak D call: TRBD1 (6 bases). The specimen was peripheral blood, collected from a patient treated with radiotherapy plus ipilimumab. The CDR3 DNA is TGCAGCGGGGGGGCCCGGACTGAAGCTTTCTTT. Protein sequence: CSGGARTEAFF.